This T cell receptor beta chain originates from a study of T cell changes during pregnancy in multiple sclerosis. Sequenced by immunoSEQ multiplex PCR; TCRdb stores in-frame clones only, minus some. The sample lists more than 40,000 clones, about nine tenths occurring once. The CDR3 has 18 residues. V lost 0 bases, J lost 8 bases, and 28 bases lay in between. Per the germline V gene, CDR1 is SQVTM and CDR2 is ANQGSEA. The TCR originated in a female donor with multiple sclerosis, enrolled in a pregnancy study. V and J are TRBV29-1 and TRBJ1-1; D is perhaps TRBD1 (5 bases). The sample here was CD8+ T cells from peripheral blood mononuclear cells, taken after pregnancy. CDR3 protein: CSVEEGNGIPAGTDEAFF. CDR3 nucleotide sequence: TGCAGCGTTGAAGAAGGGAACGGGATCCCCGCCGGGACTGACGAAGCTTTCTTT. Drawing the rest from reference TRBV29-1 and TRBJ1-1, the complete variable domain is SAVISQKPSRDICQRGTSLTIQCQVDSQVTMMFWYRQQPGQSLTLIATANQGSEATYESGFVIDKFPISRPNLTFSTLTVSNMSPEDSSIYLCSVEEGNGIPAGTDEAFFGQGTRLTVV.